This T cell receptor (beta chain) was retrieved from a study of shared clonotypes between healthy human individuals. Study-level points and caveats: Naive subsets typically showed greater estimated richness than memory subsets. Shared clonotypes: about 5% naive CD4, roughly 3.8% naive CD8, around 2.2% memory CD4, 0.4% memory CD8.

The donor population consisted of healthy HIV-negative adults with no recent acute infections or vaccinations. Notes on this clone: What it binds is not known.

Profiled with immunoSEQ multiplex PCR; TCRdb holds only in-frame clones, not every one. The sample includes a few million clones, just over 90% of them seen just once. CDR3 length: 13 amino acids. CDR1 MDHEN and CDR2 SYDVKM come from the germline V gene. The V gene lost 5 bases and the J gene lost 8 bases, with 15 bases spanning the gap. The material sequenced was naive CD4+ T cells from PBMCs. Subset reported: CD45RA+ positively selected. This chain connects TRBV28 to TRBJ1-2; D is possibly TRBD1 (5 bases). The clonotype comes from a man aged 18 to 30 in good health. Some clones in this sample may be carry-over from other donors' samples. CDR3 protein: CASSPLGPWGYTF. DNA of the CDR3: TGTGCCAGCAGTCCACTGGGGCCCTGGGGCTACACCTTC.